This passage covers 18 T cell receptor beta chains from one sample sequenced in a study of response to subunit inactivated influenza vaccine. TCRdb reanalysed the RT-PCR reads using MiXCR and keeps one entry per CDR3 protein. The data contain 500,000 to 600,000 distinct CDR3 sequences, 15% to 20% of them singletons. The material was CD4+ T cells sorted from PBMCs, obtained about 24 months after vaccination. The receptors were gathered from a man aged 50 to 69 who received an inactivated influenza vaccine.

The rearrangement joins TRBV20-1 to TRBJ2-1; the match to TRBD2 covers 7 bases. Germline V gene sequence: CDR1 DFQATT, CDR2 SNEGSKA (reference sequence). This CDR3 spans 17 amino acids. Trimming cost V 0 bases and J 4 bases; bases outside gene matches: 12. The CDR3 DNA is TGCAGTGCTAGAGATGAGCGGGGTCTCCTGCATTACAATGAGCAGTTCTTC. Protein sequence: CSARDERGLLHYNEQFF.

The chain couples TRBV3-1 to TRBJ2-2, with D perhaps matching TRBD1 or TRBD2 (6 bases each). The germline V gene encodes CDR1 LGHDT and CDR2 YNNKEL (reference sequence). The V and J ends lost 10 bases and 1 base respectively, with 16 bases between them. The CDR3 extends over 15 amino acids. The CDR3 DNA reads as TGTGCCACTTTCAAGGGGGGACAGAACACCGGGGAGCTGTTTTTT. As protein: CATFKGGQNTGELFF.

This clonotype was seen more than once but under ten times. The chain recombines TRBV20-1 with TRBJ2-3; 11 nucleotides line up with TRBD2. The CDR3 runs 16 residues. Germline V gene sequence: CDR1 DFQATT, CDR2 SNEGSKA (reference sequence). The J segment lost 2 bases and the V segment lost 6 bases, leaving 10 bases of the junction unmatched. The CDR3 here is CSAHNRLAGSTDTQYF. CDR3 in DNA: TGCAGTGCCCACAATCGACTAGCGGGGTCCACAGATACGCAGTATTTT.

This clonotype was picked up many times. This rearrangement joins TRBV5-1 to TRBJ1-5; D possibly corresponds to TRBD1 (5 bases). Trimming shortened V by 0 bases and J by 7 bases, and 14 bases separated the two germline ends. The CDR3 spans 15 residues. The germline V gene has CDR1 SGHRS and CDR2 YFSETQ. The CDR3 loop reads CASSLGDSQNQPQHF. The CDR3 nucleotides read TGCGCCAGCAGCTTGGGGGACTCCCAGAACCAGCCCCAGCATTTT.

V and J are TRBV28 and TRBJ1-5, with 8 bases that match TRBD1. V gave up 6 bases and J gave up 2 bases; unmatched junction bases: 0. The germline gives CDR1 MDHEN, CDR2 SYDVKM. The CDR3 totals 13 residues. This chain's CDR3 is CASRTGGNQPQHF. The CDR3 bases are TGTGCCAGCAGGACAGGGGGCAATCAGCCCCAGCATTTT.

The V call is TRBV18, the J call TRBJ2-1, with 9 bases matching TRBD2. The ends lost 3 bases at V and 4 bases at J; junction bases unmatched: 16. Looked up from germline, CDR1 is KGHSH and CDR2 is LQKENI. The CDR3 runs 19 residues. The CDR3 coding sequence is TGTGCCAGCTCACCGGGTGCGGGACTAGCTGGAGTAACGTACAATGAGCAGTTCTTC. Its protein product is CASSPGAGLAGVTYNEQFF.

This clonotype has a handful of counts. The genes are TRBV4-3 and TRBJ1-2; 11 nucleotides align to TRBD1. This CDR3 has 16 amino acids. With 0 bases clipped from V and 1 base from J, the junction kept 1 base outside the gene matches. The germline CDR1 and CDR2 sequences are LGHNA and YSLEER. CDR3 region: CASSQEDRGLNYGYTF. The CDR3, as DNA: TGCGCCAGCAGCCAAGAGGACAGGGGGCTTAACTATGGCTACACCTTC.

This clonotype was observed a handful of times. This chain links TRBV10-2 with TRBJ2-4; 11 nucleotides match TRBD2. Germline loops: CDR1 WSHSY, CDR2 SAAADI. This CDR3 has 17 residues. J lost 0 bases, V lost 6 bases, and 7 bases had no gene match. The CDR3 reads CASRVAGGNLAKNIQYF. The CDR3 nucleotides are TGCGCCAGCAGGGTAGCGGGGGGGAATTTAGCCAAAAACATTCAGTACTTC.

V gene TRBV18 combines with J gene TRBJ1-1; D is perhaps TRBD1 (6 bases). The V gene lost 6 bases and the J gene lost 4 bases, with 15 bases spanning the gap. This CDR3 is built from 14 residues. Germline values: CDR1 KGHSH, CDR2 LQKENI. This chain's CDR3 is CASSQQGRGTEAFF. The CDR3 DNA follows: TGTGCCAGCTCCCAGCAGGGGCGCGGCACTGAAGCTTTCTTT.

V gene TRBV5-1 combines with J gene TRBJ2-5; possibly TRBD2 for D (6 bases). The length of the CDR3 is 14 residues. The germline CDR1 and CDR2 sequences are SGHRS and YFSETQ. Trimming took off 4 bases at V and 5 bases at J, with 15 bases between the two ends. CDR3 DNA sequence: TGCGCCAGCAGCCCCTTCTTGGGGGGTGAGACCCAGTACTTC. It is translated as CASSPFLGGETQYF.

This clonotype was recorded a few times. V is TRBV4-3 and J is TRBJ2-6; D is possibly TRBD2 (5 bases). Germline V gene lookup returns CDR1 LGHNA and CDR2 YSLEER. The CDR3 consists of 19 residues. The ends were cut back, 0 bases at V and 2 bases at J, with 17 bases in the middle. The CDR3 sequence: CASSQDNLGPGTGANVLTF. Here the CDR3 DNA reads TGCGCCAGCAGCCAAGATAATCTAGGACCGGGGACTGGGGCCAACGTCCTGACTTTC.

The chain links TRBV5-6 to TRBJ1-1, with TRBD1 matching 8 bases. Germline values: CDR1 SGHDT, CDR2 YYEEEE. J was trimmed by 1 base and V by 2 bases; bases with no gene match: 10. This CDR3 has 17 amino acids. The CDR3 is CASSFDLDRVSNTEAFF. The DNA for the CDR3 is TGTGCCAGCAGCTTTGACCTGGACAGGGTATCGAACACTGAAGCTTTCTTT.

This clonotype was recorded a few times. This rearrangement joins TRBV29-1 to TRBJ2-2; TRBD2 matches 11 bases. The germline V gene encodes CDR1 SQVTM and CDR2 ANQGSEA. Unmatched junction bases numbered 6, after V lost 6 bases and J lost 6 bases. The CDR3 runs to 14 residues. The CDR3 loop is CSVLAGAQAGELFF. For the CDR3, the DNA is TGCAGCGTACTAGCGGGAGCCCAAGCCGGGGAGCTGTTTTTT.

The CDR3 DNA reads TGTGCCAGCAGCCAAAACAGGGGCACTGAAGCTTTCTTT. This encodes CASSQNRGTEAFF. The chain carries TRBV3-1 and TRBJ1-1; 7 nucleotides agree with TRBD1. The junction had 1 base not matched to a gene; V was cut back by 2 bases and J by 4 bases. This CDR3 region has 13 residues. Germline CDR1 is LGHDT and CDR2 is YNNKEL (reference sequence).

This clonotype has a single count. A much larger clone is a single base away; this may be a read error. V gene TRBV4-3 combines with J gene TRBJ2-3; D unclear. The CDR3 covers 14 residues. Per the germline V gene, CDR1 is LGHNA and CDR2 is YSLEER. V was pared by 0 bases and J by 3 bases, with 7 bases between. The CDR3 DNA reads TGCGCCAGCAGCCAAGACCCCCCTACAGATACGCAGTATTTT. This sequence encodes CASSQDPPTDTQYF.

This sequence joins TRBV3-1 and TRBJ1-5; weak D call: TRBD1 (5 bases). Trimming took off 3 bases at V and 6 bases at J, with 12 bases between the two ends. The CDR3 covers 14 residues. Germline V gene data show CDR1 as LGHDT and CDR2 as YNNKEL (reference sequence). This chain's CDR3 is CASSQTGVGQPQHF. The CDR3 DNA reads as TGTGCCAGCAGCCAGACGGGGGTTGGTCAGCCCCAGCATTTT.

This clonotype was detected only a few times. This chain joins TRBV14 and TRBJ1-2; perhaps TRBD1 as D (5 bases). CDR1 is SGHDN and CDR2 is FVKESK in the germline V gene. With 0 bases removed from V and 8 bases from J, the gap between germline ends came to 13 bases. This CDR3 is built from 14 residues. The CDR3 DNA reads TGTGCCAGCAGCCAAGACCTCCGTTGGGGGGGCTACACCTTC. It specifies CASSQDLRWGGYTF. Combining the CDR3 with reference TRBV14 and TRBJ1-2 gives the whole variable domain EAGVTQFPSHSVIEKGQTVTLRCDPISGHDNLYWYRRVMGKEIKFLLHFVKESKQDESGMPNNRFLAERTGGTYSTLKVQPAELEDSGVYFCASSQDLRWGGYTFGSGTRLTVV.

This clonotype was seen more than once but under ten times. The gene calls are TRBV23-1 and TRBJ2-2, with 9 bases fitting TRBD2. TRBV23-1 has ORF status, its function being uncertain. The CDR3 spans 17 residues. Trimming at V came to 5 bases and at J to 4 bases, leaving 11 bases not matched to a gene. The CDR3 loop is CASSRTSGLASTGELFF. CDR3 in DNA: TGCGCCAGCAGTAGGACCTCGGGACTAGCATCCACCGGGGAGCTGTTTTTT.